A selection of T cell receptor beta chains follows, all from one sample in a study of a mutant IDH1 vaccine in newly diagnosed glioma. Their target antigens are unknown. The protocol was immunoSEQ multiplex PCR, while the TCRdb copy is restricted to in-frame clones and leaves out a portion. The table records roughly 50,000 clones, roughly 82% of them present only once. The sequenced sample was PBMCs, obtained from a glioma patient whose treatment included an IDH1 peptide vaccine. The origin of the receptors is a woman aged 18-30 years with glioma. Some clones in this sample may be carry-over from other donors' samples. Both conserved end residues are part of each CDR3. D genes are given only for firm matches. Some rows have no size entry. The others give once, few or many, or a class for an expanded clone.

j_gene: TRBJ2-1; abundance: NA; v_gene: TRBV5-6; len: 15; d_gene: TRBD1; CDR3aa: CASRRQGGSYNEQFF; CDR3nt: TGTGCCAGCAGGAGACAGGGGGGGTCCTACAATGAGCAGTTCTTC
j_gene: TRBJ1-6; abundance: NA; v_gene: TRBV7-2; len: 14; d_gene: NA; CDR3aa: CASNKVVGISPLHF; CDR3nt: TGTGCCAGCAACAAGGTGGTGGGGATATCACCCCTCCACTTT
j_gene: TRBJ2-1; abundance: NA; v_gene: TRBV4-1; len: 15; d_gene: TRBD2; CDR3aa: CASSYRTSGRDEQFF; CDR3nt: TGCGCCAGCAGCTACCGGACTAGCGGGAGGGATGAGCAGTTCTTC
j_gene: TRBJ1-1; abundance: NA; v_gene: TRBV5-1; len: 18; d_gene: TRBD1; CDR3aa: CASSLASGQSILNTEAFF; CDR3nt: TGCGCCAGCAGCTTGGCCTCGGGACAGAGCATTTTGAACACTGAAGCTTTCTTT
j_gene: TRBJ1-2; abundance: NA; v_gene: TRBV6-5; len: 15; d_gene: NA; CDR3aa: CASSYSGGSLYGYTF; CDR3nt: TGTGCCAGCAGTTACTCAGGGGGGAGTCTCTATGGCTACACCTTC
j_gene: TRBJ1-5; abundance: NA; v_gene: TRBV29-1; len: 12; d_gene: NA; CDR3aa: CSVVAGNQPQHF; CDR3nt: TGCAGCGTTGTTGCGGGAAATCAGCCCCAGCATTTT
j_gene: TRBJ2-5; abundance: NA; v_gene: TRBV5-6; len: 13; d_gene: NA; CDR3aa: CASSLAAGETQYF; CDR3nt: TGTGCCAGCAGCTTGGCGGCAGGGGAGACCCAGTACTTC
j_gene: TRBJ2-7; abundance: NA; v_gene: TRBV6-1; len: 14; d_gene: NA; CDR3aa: CASSLQGPPYEQYF; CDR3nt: TGTGCCAGCAGCTTACAGGGTCCCCCCTACGAGCAGTACTTC
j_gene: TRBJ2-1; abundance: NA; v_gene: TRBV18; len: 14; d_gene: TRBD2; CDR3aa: CASSLAGGKNEQFF; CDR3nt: TGTGCCAGCTCGCTAGCGGGAGGGAAAAATGAGCAGTTCTTC
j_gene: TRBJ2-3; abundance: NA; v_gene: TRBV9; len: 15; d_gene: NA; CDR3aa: CASSVVTGVTDTQYF; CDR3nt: TGTGCCAGCAGCGTAGTTACGGGGGTCACAGATACGCAGTATTTT
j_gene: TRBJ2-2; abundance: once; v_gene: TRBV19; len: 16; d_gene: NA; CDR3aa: CASSIGDGRRTGELFF; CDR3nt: TGTGCCAGTAGTATAGGTGACGGGAGAAGGACCGGGGAGCTGTTTTTT
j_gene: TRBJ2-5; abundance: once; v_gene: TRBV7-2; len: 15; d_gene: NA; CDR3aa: CASSLDPGASGAQYF; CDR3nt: TGTGCCAGCAGCTTAGATCCAGGGGCCTCCGGGGCCCAGTACTTC
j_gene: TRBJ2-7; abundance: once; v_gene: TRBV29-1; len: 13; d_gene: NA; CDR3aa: CSVEAPSSYEQYF; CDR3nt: TGCAGCGTTGAAGCTCCGAGCTCCTACGAGCAGTACTTC
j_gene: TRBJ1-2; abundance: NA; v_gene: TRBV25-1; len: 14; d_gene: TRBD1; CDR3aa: CASSDRPGGQGYTF; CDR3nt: TGTGCCAGCAGTGATCGTCCAGGGGGCCAGGGCTACACCTTC